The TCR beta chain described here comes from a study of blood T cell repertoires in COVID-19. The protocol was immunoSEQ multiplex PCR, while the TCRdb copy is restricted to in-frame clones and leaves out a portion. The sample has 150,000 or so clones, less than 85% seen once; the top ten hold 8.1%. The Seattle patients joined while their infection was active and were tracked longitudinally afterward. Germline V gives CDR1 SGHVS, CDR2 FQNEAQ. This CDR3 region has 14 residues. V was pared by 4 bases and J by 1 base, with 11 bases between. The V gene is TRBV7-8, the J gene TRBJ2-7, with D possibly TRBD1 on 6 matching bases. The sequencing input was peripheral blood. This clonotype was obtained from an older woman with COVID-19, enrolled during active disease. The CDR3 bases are TGTGCCAGCAGCTCCACCACAGGGTCCTACGAGCAGTACGTC. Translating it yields CASSSTTGSYEQYV.